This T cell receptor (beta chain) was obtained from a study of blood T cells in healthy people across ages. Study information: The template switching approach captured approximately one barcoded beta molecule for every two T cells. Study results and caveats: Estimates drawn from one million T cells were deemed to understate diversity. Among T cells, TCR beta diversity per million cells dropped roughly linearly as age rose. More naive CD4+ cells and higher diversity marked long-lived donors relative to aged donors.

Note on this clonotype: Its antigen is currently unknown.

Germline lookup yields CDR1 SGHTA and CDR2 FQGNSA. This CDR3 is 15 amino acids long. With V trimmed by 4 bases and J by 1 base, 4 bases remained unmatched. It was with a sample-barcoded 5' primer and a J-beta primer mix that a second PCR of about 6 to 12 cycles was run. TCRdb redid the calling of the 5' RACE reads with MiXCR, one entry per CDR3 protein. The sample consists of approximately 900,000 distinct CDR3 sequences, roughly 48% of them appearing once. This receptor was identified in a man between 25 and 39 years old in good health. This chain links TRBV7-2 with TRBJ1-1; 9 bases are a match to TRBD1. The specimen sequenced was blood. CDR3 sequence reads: CASSYTGGANTEAFF. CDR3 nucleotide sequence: TGTGCCAGCAGCTACACAGGGGGCGCGAACACTGAAGCTTTCTTT.